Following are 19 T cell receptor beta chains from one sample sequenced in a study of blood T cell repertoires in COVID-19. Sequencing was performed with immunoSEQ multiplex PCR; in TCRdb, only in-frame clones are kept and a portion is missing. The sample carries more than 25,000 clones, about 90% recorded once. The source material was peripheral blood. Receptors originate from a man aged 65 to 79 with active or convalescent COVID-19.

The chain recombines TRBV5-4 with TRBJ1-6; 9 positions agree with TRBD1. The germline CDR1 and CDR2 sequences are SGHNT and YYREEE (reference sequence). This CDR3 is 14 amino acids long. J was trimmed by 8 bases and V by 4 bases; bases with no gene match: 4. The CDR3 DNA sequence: TGTGCCAGCAGCCTAACAGGGGGCGATTCACCCCTCCACTTT. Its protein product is CASSLTGGDSPLHF.

The CDR3 nucleotides are TGTGCCAGCGGCCCTAGACAGGGTTACACTGAAGCTTTCTTT. This encodes CASGPRQGYTEAFF. The V call is TRBV6-5, the J call TRBJ1-1; 7 nucleotides agree with TRBD1. Germline assignment: CDR1 MNHEY and CDR2 SVGAGI. The CDR3 is 14 amino acids. J lost 3 bases, V lost 8 bases, and 9 bases had no gene match.

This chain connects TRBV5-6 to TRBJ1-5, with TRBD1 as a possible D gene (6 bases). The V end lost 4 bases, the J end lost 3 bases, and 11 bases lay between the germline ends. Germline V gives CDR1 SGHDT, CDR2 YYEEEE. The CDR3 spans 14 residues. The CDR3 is CASSLHRVNQPQHF. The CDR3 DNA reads TGTGCCAGCAGCCTTCACAGGGTCAATCAGCCCCAGCATTTT. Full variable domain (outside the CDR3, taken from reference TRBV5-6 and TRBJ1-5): DAGVTQSPTHLIKTRGQQVTLRCSPKSGHDTVSWYQQALGQGPQFIFQYYEEEERQRGNFPDRFSGHQFPNYSSELNVNALLLGDSALYLCASSLHRVNQPQHFGDGTRLSIL.

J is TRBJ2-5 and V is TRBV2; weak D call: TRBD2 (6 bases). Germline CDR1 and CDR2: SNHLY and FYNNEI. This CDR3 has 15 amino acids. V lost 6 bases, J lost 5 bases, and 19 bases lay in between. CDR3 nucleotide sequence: TGTGCCAGCAGCTACCAAGCGGGCTGGGGGGAGACCCAGTACTTC. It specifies CASSYQAGWGETQYF.

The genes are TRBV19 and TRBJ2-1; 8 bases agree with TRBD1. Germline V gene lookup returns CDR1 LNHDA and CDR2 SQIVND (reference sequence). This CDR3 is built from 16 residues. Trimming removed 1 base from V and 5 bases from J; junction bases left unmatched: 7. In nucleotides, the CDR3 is TGTGCCAGTAGTATAGGGGGCAGGGGGCGTAACAATGAGCAGTTCTTC. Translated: CASSIGGRGRNNEQFF.

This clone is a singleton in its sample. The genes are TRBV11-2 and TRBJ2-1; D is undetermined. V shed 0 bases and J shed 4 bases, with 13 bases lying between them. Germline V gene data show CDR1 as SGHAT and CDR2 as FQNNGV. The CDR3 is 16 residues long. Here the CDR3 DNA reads TGTGCCAGCAGCTTAGAACCGAGTCGACTTTACAATGAGCAGTTCTTC. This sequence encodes CASSLEPSRLYNEQFF.

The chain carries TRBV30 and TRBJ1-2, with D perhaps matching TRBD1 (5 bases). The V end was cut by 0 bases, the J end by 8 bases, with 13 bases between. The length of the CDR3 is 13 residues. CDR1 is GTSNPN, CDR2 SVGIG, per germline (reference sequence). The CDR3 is CAWSVPGGGGYTF. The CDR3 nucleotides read TGTGCCTGGAGTGTACCTGGGGGAGGGGGCTACACCTTC.

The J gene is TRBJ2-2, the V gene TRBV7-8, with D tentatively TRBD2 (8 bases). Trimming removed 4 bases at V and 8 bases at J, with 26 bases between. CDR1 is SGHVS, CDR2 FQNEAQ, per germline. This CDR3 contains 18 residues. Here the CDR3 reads CASSSSGGVGTRRGELFF. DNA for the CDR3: TGTGCCAGCAGCTCCTCAGGGGGAGTAGGGACTAGACGTGGGGAGCTGTTTTTT. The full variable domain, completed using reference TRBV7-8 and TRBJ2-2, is GAGVSQSPRYKVAKRGQDVALRCDPISGHVSLFWYQQALGQGPEFLTYFQNEAQLDKSGLPSDRFFAERPEGSVSTLKIQRTQQEDSAVYLCASSSSGGVGTRRGELFFGEGSRLTVL.

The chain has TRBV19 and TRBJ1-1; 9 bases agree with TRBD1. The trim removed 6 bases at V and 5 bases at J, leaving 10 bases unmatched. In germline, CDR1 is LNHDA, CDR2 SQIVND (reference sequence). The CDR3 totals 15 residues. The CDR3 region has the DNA TGTGCCAGTAGAAGGACCGGGACAGGGAGGACTGAAGCTTTCTTT. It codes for CASRRTGTGRTEAFF. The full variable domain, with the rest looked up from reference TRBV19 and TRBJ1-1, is DGGITQSPKYLFRKEGQNVTLSCEQNLNHDAMYWYRQDPGQGLRLIYYSQIVNDFQKGDIAEGYSVSREKKESFPLTVTSAQKNPTAFYLCASRRTGTGRTEAFFGQGTRLTVV.

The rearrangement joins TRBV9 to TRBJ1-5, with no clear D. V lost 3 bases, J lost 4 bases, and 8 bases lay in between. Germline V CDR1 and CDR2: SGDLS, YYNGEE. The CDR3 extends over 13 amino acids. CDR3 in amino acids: CASSAGVNQPQHF. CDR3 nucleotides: TGTGCCAGCAGCGCTGGAGTTAATCAGCCCCAGCATTTT.

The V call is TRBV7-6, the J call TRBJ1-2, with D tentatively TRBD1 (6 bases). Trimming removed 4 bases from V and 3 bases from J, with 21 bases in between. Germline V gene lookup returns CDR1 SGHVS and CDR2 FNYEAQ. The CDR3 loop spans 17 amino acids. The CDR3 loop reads CASSSRGADYKDYGYTF. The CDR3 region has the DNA TGTGCCAGCAGCTCCCGGGGGGCAGACTATAAAGACTATGGCTACACCTTC.

The CDR3 DNA follows: TGTGCCAGCAGTTACACAGGGGGCCGTCGTACTGAAGCTTTCTTT. Translating gives CASSYTGGRRTEAFF. V is TRBV6-5 and J is TRBJ1-1; 9 bases agree with TRBD1. The V segment lost 2 bases and the J segment 5 bases; nucleotides outside the gene matches: 6. In germline, CDR1 is MNHEY, CDR2 SVGAGI. This CDR3 comprises 15 residues.

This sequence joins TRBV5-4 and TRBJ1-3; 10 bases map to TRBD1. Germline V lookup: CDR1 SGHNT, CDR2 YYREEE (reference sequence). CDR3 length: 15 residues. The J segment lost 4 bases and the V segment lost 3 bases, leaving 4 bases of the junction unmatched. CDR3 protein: CASSSRTGGGNTIYF. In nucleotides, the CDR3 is TGTGCCAGCAGCTCACGGACAGGGGGAGGAAACACCATATATTTT.

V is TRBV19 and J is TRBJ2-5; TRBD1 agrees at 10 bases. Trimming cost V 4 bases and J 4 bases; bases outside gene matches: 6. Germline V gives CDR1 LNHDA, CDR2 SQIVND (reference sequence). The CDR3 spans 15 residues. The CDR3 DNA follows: TGTGCCAGTAGTAATACCGGGACAGGGGTAGAGACCCAGTACTTC. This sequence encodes CASSNTGTGVETQYF.

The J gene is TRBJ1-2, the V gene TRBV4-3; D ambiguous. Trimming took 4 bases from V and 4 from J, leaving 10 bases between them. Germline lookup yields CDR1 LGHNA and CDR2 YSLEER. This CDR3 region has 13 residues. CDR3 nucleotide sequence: TGCGCCAGCAGCCTTTTACTCGGCTATGGCTACACCTTC. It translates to CASSLLLGYGYTF.

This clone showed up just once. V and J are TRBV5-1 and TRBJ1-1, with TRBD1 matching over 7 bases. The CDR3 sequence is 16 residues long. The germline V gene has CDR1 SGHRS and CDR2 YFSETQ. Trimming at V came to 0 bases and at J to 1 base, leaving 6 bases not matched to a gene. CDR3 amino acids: CASSLAPQGGNTEAFF. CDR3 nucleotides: TGCGCCAGCAGCTTGGCACCCCAGGGGGGGAACACTGAAGCTTTCTTT. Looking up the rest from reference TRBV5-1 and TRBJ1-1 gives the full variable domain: KAGVTQTPRYLIKTRGQQVTLSCSPISGHRSVSWYQQTPGQGLQFLFEYFSETQRNKGNFPGRFSGRQFSNSRSEMNVSTLELGDSALYLCASSLAPQGGNTEAFFGQGTRLTVV.

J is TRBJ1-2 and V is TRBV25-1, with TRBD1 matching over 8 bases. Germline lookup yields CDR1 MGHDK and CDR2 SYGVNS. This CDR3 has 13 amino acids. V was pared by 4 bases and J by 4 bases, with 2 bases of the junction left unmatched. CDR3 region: CASSGTGPYGYTF. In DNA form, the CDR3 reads TGTGCCAGCAGTGGGACAGGGCCCTATGGCTACACCTTC.

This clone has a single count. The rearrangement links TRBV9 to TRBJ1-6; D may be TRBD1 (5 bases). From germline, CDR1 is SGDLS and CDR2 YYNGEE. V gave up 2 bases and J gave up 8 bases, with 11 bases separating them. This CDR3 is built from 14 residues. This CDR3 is CASSVLGGYSPLHF. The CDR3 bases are TGTGCCAGCAGCGTCCTGGGGGGATATTCACCCCTCCACTTT.

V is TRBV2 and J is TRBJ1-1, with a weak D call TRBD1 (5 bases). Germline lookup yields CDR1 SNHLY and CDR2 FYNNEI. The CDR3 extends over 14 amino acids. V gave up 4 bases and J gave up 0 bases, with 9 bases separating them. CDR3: CASSVWGVNTEAFF. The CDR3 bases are TGTGCCAGCAGTGTGTGGGGGGTGAACACTGAAGCTTTCTTT.